A selection of T cell receptor beta chains follows, all from one sample in a study of shared clonotypes between healthy human individuals. Sequencing was performed with immunoSEQ multiplex PCR; in TCRdb, only in-frame clones are kept and a portion is missing. This table has roughly 1,000,000 clones, about four fifths appearing once. What was sequenced was memory CD4+ T cells from PBMCs. The receptor set was obtained from a young man in good health. Some clones in this sample may be carry-over from other donors' samples. CDR3s include the opening cysteine and the closing phenylalanine or tryptophan. D genes are given only for firm matches. The size field is filled for only some rows; it gives once, few, many or a size class.

j_call | d_call | v_call | clone_size | cdr3_nt | cdr3_aa
TRBJ2-1 | TRBD2 | TRBV11-3 | . | TGTGCCAGCAGCGCCGGCGAGGGACTAGCTCCTAGGAATGAGCAGTTCTTC | CASSAGEGLAPRNEQFF
TRBJ1-3 | TRBD1 | TRBV2 | . | TGTGCCAGCAGTCCTGACAACAGGGGGAGCGGAAACACCATATATTTT | CASSPDNRGSGNTIYF
TRBJ1-2 | . | TRBV2 | . | TGTGCCAGCAGTGAAGGGCTGGAAGGACGTGGCTACACCTTC | CASSEGLEGRGYTF
TRBJ2-2 | TRBD2 | TRBV6-5 | . | TGTGCCAGCGAGGTAGCGGGAGCGGACACCGGGGAGCTGTTTTTT | CASEVAGADTGELFF
TRBJ2-7 | TRBD1 | TRBV6-1 | . | TGTGCCAGCAGTGACCTTCGACAGGGGCTTTACGAGCAGTACTTC | CASSDLRQGLYEQYF
TRBJ2-1 | . | TRBV7-9 | . | TGTGCCAGCAGCCGAGAGACCCTGAACAATGAGCAGTTCTTC | CASSRETLNNEQFF
TRBJ2-5 | . | TRBV27 | . | TGTGCCAGCAGTTCCCTCAAGGGTCCCAAAGAGACCCAGTACTTC | CASSSLKGPKETQYF
TRBJ1-3 | . | TRBV5-1 | . | TGCGCCAGCAGCTTGGCCCGGCGCTCTGGAAACACCATATATTTT | CASSLARRSGNTIYF
TRBJ2-1 | TRBD2 | TRBV6-5 | . | TGTGCCAGCAGTTATGGGCGGCCCCGCGGGAGGGATGAGCAGTTCTTC | CASSYGRPRGRDEQFF
TRBJ1-2 | . | TRBV4-2 | many | TGTGCCAGCAGCCGCGAAGAGTCTGCGAGCTATGGCTACACCTTC | CASSREESASYGYTF
TRBJ2-1 | TRBD1 | TRBV5-1 | . | TGCGCCAGCAGCCTGGAGTGGGGACAGGCAAGGAATGAGCAGTTCTTC | CASSLEWGQARNEQFF
TRBJ2-5 | . | TRBV7-6 | once | TGTGCCAGCAGCTCGCAGGGTAGCGGCACCCACCAAGAGACCCAGTACTTC | CASSSQGSGTHQETQYF
TRBJ2-5 | TRBD2 | TRBV10-3 | once | TGTGCCATCAGGACGGGACTAGCGGGATTTCAGACCCAGTACTTC | CAIRTGLAGFQTQYF
TRBJ2-1 | . | TRBV2 | . | TGTGCCAGCAGCCCGTTAGATTCCTACAATGAGCAGTTCTTC | CASSPLDSYNEQFF
TRBJ1-3 | TRBD1 | TRBV7-2 | . | TGTGCCAGCAGCTTCTCCCGGGACAGGGCTGGAAACACCATATATTTT | CASSFSRDRAGNTIYF
TRBJ2-1 | TRBD2 | TRBV7-4 | . | TGTGCCAGCAGCTTACGATCCGAAGATGGGCGGGAGATTGTAATCATGGTAAATGAGCAGTTCTTC | CASSLRSEDGREIVIMVNEQFF
TRBJ2-7 | . | TRBV7-2 | . | TGTGCCAGCAGCCCGCGGACCGCAAGCTCCTACGAGCAGTACTTC | CASSPRTASSYEQYF
TRBJ2-1 | TRBD2 | TRBV7-7 | . | TGTGCCAGCAGCTTAGGCCTAGCGGGAGACGAGCAGTTCTTC | CASSLGLAGDEQFF
TRBJ2-1 | . | TRBV9 | . | TGTGCCAGCAGCGTAGCTAGGGATATGGGCAATGAGCAGTTCTTC | CASSVARDMGNEQFF
TRBJ1-4 | . | TRBV6-5 | . | TGTGCCAGCAGTTACACCCAGCTAGAAAAACTGTTTTTT | CASSYTQLEKLFF
TRBJ2-7 | TRBD1 | TRBV7-9 | . | TGTGCCAGCAGCCCCGGGACAGCGACCTACGAGCAGTACTTC | CASSPGTATYEQYF
TRBJ1-2 | . | TRBV21-1 | . | TGTGCCAGCAGCAAAAGCTGGCCCGACCCCTATGGCTACACCTTC | CASSKSWPDPYGYTF
TRBJ1-5 | . | TRBV5-8 | once | TGTGCCAGCAGCTTAGGGGCGCGTTTTAATCAGCCCCAGCATTTT | CASSLGARFNQPQHF
TRBJ1-2 | TRBD1 | TRBV29-1 | . | TGCAGCGGCGGGACAGGTTCTTATGGCTACACCTTC | CSGGTGSYGYTF
TRBJ1-1 | TRBD1 | TRBV5-1 | . | TGCGCCAGCAGCTCGACAGGGCAAACTGAAGCTTTCTTT | CASSSTGQTEAFF
TRBJ2-5 | TRBD2 | TRBV5-1 | few | TGCGCCAGCAGCTTGGGGACTAGGGATGAGACCCAGTACTTC | CASSLGTRDETQYF
TRBJ2-7 | . | TRBV6-5 | many | TGTGCCAGCAGTTACTCGGTAAGGGGAACCTACGAGCAGTACTTC | CASSYSVRGTYEQYF
TRBJ2-7 | TRBD2 | TRBV7-2 | once | TGTGCCAGCAGCTTAGGGGGACTACCCTACGAGCAGTACTTC | CASSLGGLPYEQYF
TRBJ2-2 | . | TRBV7-3 | . | TGTGCCAGCAGTTCGGGCGCGAACACCGGGGAGCTGTTTTTT | CASSSGANTGELFF
TRBJ2-3 | TRBD2 | TRBV5-1 | . | TGCGCCAGCTCCCCTGGTGGCCTAGCGGGCACAGATACGCAGTATTTT | CASSPGGLAGTDTQYF
TRBJ2-1 | . | TRBV28 | . | TGTGCCAGCTTCGGCACTCCCGTCAATGAGCAGTTCTTC | CASFGTPVNEQFF
TRBJ2-3 | . | TRBV11-2 | . | TGTGCCAGCAGCCATGCCCGGGGAAGCCCTAGCACAGATACGCAGTATTTT | CASSHARGSPSTDTQYF
TRBJ2-3 | . | TRBV10-1 | . | TGCGCCAGCAGCCCCTATACGATGGGCACAGATACGCAGTATTTT | CASSPYTMGTDTQYF
TRBJ2-7 | . | TRBV27 | . | TGTGCCAGTTCTGACAGCACCGAGCAGTACTTC | CASSDSTEQYF
TRBJ1-1 | . | TRBV28 | . | TGTGCCAGCTGTGGCAGCTTGAACACTGAAGCTTTCTTT | CASCGSLNTEAFF
TRBJ2-2 | . | TRBV28 | . | TGTGCCAGCCGCCCCCGAGGCCACACCGGGGAGCTGTTTTTT | CASRPRGHTGELFF
TRBJ2-7 | . | TRBV28 | . | TGTGCCAGCATCGAACCGGGACAAAATCCCTACGAGCAGTACTTC | CASIEPGQNPYEQYF
TRBJ2-1 | . | TRBV14 | . | TGTGCCAGCAGCCAAGGGCGTCGCTTCAATGAGCAGTTCTTC | CASSQGRRFNEQFF
TRBJ2-5 | . | TRBV18 | . | TGTGCCAGCTCACCTCGGGGAAAAGAGACCCAGTACTTC | CASSPRGKETQYF
TRBJ2-3 | . | TRBV2 | few | TGTGCCAGCAGTGAAATGACAGATACGCAGTATTTT | CASSEMTDTQYF
TRBJ1-5 | . | TRBV9 | few | TGTGCCAGCAGCGTAGCCTACAATCAGCCCCAGCATTTT | CASSVAYNQPQHF
TRBJ2-3 | . | TRBV5-4 | . | TGTGCCAGCAGCTTGGGGGATATGGATACGCAGTATTTT | CASSLGDMDTQYF
TRBJ2-3 | TRBD2 | TRBV6-5 | . | TGTGCCAGCAGTTATAAGGGAGGGACAGATACGCAGTATTTT | CASSYKGGTDTQYF
TRBJ1-5 | TRBD1 | TRBV7-2 | few | TGTGCCAGCACCCCAGGGGGGACAGGGGAGAATCAGCCCCAGCATTTT | CASTPGGTGENQPQHF
TRBJ2-5 | TRBD1 | TRBV2 | . | TGTGCCACTGGGACAGGGCGGGAGACCCAGTACTTC | CATGTGRETQYF
TRBJ2-3 | . | TRBV29-1 | once | TGCAGCGTTGGGGGCGGGTTCTACAAGGACACAGATACGCAGTATTTT | CSVGGGFYKDTDTQYF
TRBJ1-3 | . | TRBV11-2 | few | TGTGCCAGCAGCCCGAGTGGGGGGGGAAACACCATATATTTT | CASSPSGGGNTIYF
TRBJ2-7 | . | TRBV5-6 | . | TGTGCCAGCGCCCGGGCCCAAGCCCCTACCTACGAGCAGTACTTC | CASARAQAPTYEQYF
TRBJ2-1 | . | TRBV9 | . | TGTGCCAGCAGCCCCAGAGTAGTAGGGTATGAGCAGTTCTTC | CASSPRVVGYEQFF
TRBJ2-7 | . | TRBV5-1 | . | TGCGCCAGCAGCCGTTCCCCGGACATGACCTACGAGCAGTACTTC | CASSRSPDMTYEQYF
TRBJ2-2 | TRBD2 | TRBV25-1 | . | TGTGCCAGCAGTGACACTAGCGGGGCCCCCAACACCGGGGAGCTGTTTTTT | CASSDTSGAPNTGELFF
TRBJ2-7 | . | TRBV18 | . | TGTGCCAGCTCACCAGGGACCGAATACGAGCAGTACTTC | CASSPGTEYEQYF
TRBJ2-3 | . | TRBV28 | . | TGTGCCACTCTGACCATTGAAGAGGGGGGGGCCACAGATACGCAGTATTTT | CATLTIEEGGATDTQYF
TRBJ2-2 | . | TRBV19 | . | TGTGCCAGTAGTATCGGGAAGGCCGGGGAGCTGTTTTTT | CASSIGKAGELFF